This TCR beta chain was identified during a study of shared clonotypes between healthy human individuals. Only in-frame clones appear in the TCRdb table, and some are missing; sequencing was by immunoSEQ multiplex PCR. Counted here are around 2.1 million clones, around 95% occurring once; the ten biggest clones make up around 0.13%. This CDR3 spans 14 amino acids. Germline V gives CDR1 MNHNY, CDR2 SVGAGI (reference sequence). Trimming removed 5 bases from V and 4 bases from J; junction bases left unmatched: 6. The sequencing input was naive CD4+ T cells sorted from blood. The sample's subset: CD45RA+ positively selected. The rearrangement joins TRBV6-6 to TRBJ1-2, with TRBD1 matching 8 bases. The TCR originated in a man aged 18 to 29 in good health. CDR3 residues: CASSQQGVGYGYTF. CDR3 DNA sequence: TGTGCCAGCAGTCAACAGGGGGTTGGCTATGGCTACACCTTC.